This T cell receptor beta chain was captured by sequencing in a study of OX40 agonist ivuxolimab in advanced cancers. Study outcomes and limitations: Patients who responded partially at 0.1-3.0 mg/kg showed clonal expansion ranking among the lowest. Researchers did not determine the expanded peripheral T cells' antigen specificity.

The protocol was immunoSEQ multiplex PCR, while the TCRdb copy is restricted to in-frame clones and leaves out a portion. The sample holds about 45,000 clones, roughly 80% seen once. A word on this clone: What it recognizes is unknown.

V dropped 6 bases and J dropped 1; count of bases not matched to a gene: 8. This CDR3 is 15 amino acids long. Germline V gives CDR1 MDHEN, CDR2 SYDVKM. The origin of this receptor is an adult with an advanced solid tumor such as melanoma, head and neck, liver or kidney cancer. This chain joins TRBV28 and TRBJ2-7, with 8 positions matching TRBD1. The material was CD4+ or CD8+ T cells sorted from blood, obtained in a trial of the OX40 agonist ivuxolimab. DNA for the CDR3: TGTGCCAGCAGACAGGACAGGGCGTCGTCCTACGAGCAGTACTTC. This gives the protein CASRQDRASSYEQYF.